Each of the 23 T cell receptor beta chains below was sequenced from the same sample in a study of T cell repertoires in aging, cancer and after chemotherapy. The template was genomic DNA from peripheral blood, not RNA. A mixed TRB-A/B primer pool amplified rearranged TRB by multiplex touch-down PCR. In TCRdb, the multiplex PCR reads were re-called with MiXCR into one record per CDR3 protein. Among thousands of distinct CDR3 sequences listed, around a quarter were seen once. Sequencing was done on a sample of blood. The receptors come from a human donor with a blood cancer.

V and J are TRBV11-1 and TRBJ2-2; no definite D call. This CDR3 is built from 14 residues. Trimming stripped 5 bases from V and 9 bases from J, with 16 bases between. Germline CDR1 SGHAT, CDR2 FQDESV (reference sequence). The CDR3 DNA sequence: TGTGCCAGCAGCGTTAGGGCTAGATACTGGGAGCTGTTTTTT. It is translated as CASSVRARYWELFF.

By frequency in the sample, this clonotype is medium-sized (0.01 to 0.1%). CDR3 loop: CASSTGTSGGYNEQFF. The DNA for the CDR3 is TGTGCCAGCAGTACCGGGACTAGCGGGGGGTACAATGAGCAGTTCTTC. This sequence joins TRBV6-2 or TRBV6-3 and TRBJ2-1; 15 bases map to TRBD2. The germline gives CDR1 MNHEY, CDR2 SVGEGT. The CDR3 extends over 16 amino acids. V gave up 5 bases and J gave up 4 bases; unmatched junction bases: 3.

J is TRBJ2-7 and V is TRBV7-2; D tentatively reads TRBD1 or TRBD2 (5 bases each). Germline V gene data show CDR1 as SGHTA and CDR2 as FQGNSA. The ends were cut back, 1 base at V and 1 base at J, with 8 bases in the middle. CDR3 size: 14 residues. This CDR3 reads CASSLVGASYEQYF. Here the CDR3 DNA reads TGTGCCAGCAGCTTAGTCGGGGCATCCTACGAGCAGTACTTC.

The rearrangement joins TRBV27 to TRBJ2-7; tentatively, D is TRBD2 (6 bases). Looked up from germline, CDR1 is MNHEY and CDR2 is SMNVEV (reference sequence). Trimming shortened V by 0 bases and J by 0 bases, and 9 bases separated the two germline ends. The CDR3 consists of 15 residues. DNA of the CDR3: TGTGCCAGCAGTTTATCGGGGGGAAGCTCCTACGAGCAGTACTTC. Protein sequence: CASSLSGGSSYEQYF.

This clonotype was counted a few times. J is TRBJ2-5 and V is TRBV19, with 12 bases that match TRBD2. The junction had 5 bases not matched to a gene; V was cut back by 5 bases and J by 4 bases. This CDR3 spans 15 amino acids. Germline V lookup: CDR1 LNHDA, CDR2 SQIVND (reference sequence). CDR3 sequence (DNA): TGTGCCAGTAGTCTGACTAGCGGGGGACCAGAGACCCAGTACTTC. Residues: CASSLTSGGPETQYF.

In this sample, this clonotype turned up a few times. The CDR3 DNA reads TGTGCCTGGAGTGTCCCGGGGGGGCTATCCTACGAGCAGTACTTC. The encoded protein is CAWSVPGGLSYEQYF. V is TRBV30 and J is TRBJ2-7; 8 nucleotides match TRBD2. This CDR3 is built from 15 residues. The germline gives CDR1 GTSNPN, CDR2 SVGIG (reference sequence). Trimming cost V 0 bases and J 1 base; bases outside gene matches: 5.

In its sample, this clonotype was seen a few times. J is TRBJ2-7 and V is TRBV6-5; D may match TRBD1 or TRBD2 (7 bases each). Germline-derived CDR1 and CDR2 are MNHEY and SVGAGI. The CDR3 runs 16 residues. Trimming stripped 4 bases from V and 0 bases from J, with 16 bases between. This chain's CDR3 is CASSSPTGDYSYEQYF. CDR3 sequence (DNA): TGTGCCAGCAGTTCCCCTACAGGGGACTACTCCTACGAGCAGTACTTC.

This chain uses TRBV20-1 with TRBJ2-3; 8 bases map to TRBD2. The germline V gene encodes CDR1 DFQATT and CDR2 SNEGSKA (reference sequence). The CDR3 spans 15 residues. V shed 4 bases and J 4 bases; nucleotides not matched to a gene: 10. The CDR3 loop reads CSAKVGGATADTQYF. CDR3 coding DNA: TGCAGTGCTAAGGTCGGGGGGGCGACCGCAGATACGCAGTATTTT.

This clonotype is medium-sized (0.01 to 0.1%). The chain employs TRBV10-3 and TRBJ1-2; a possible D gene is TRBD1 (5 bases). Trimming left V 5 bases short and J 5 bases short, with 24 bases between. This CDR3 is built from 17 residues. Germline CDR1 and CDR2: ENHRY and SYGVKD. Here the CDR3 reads CAISLWQATSRQYGYTF. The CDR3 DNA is TGTGCCATCAGTCTCTGGCAGGCGACCTCCCGACAGTATGGCTACACCTTC.

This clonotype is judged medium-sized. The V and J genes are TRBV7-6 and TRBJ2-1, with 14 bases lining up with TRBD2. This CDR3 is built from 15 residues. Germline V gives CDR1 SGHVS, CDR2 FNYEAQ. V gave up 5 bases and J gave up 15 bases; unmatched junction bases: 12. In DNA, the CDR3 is TGTGCCAGCAGCCAGGGACTAGCGGGAGTCCCCCCATTGTTCTTC. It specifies CASSQGLAGVPPLFF.

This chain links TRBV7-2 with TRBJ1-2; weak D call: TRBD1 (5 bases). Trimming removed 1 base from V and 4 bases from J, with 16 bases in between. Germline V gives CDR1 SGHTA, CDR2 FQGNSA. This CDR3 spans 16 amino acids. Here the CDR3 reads CASSLVGTEASYGYTF. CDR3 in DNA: TGTGCCAGCAGCTTAGTGGGGACGGAGGCAAGCTATGGCTACACCTTC.

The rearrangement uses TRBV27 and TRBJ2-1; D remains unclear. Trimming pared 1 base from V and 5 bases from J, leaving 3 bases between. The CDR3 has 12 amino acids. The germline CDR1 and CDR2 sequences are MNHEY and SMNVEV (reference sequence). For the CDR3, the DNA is TGTGCCAGCAGTTTATTAAACAATGAGCAGTTCTTC. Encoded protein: CASSLLNNEQFF.

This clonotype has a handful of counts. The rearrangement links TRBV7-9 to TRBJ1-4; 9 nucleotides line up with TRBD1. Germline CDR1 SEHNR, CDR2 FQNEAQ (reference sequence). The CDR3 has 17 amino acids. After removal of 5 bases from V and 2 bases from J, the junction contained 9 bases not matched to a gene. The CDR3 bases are TGTGCCAGCAGCGTCGGGACAGGGCGGTCGACTAATGAAAAACTGTTTTTT. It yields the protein CASSVGTGRSTNEKLFF.

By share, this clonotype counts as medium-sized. CDR3 amino acids: CASSPRASDTIYF. The CDR3 DNA is TGTGCCAGCAGTCCCAGGGCGAGTGACACCATATATTTT. This chain joins TRBV6-6 and TRBJ1-3; D perhaps matches TRBD1 (5 bases). Germline CDR1 reads MNHNY; CDR2 reads SVGAGI (reference sequence). V lost 5 bases and J lost 8, with 13 bases in between. This CDR3 has 13 amino acids.

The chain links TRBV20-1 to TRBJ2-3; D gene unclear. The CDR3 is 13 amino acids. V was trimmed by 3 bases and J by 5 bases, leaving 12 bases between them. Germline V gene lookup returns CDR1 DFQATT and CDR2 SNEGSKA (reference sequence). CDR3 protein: CSASGDKGDTQYF. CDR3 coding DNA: TGCAGTGCTAGTGGAGACAAGGGAGATACGCAGTATTTT.

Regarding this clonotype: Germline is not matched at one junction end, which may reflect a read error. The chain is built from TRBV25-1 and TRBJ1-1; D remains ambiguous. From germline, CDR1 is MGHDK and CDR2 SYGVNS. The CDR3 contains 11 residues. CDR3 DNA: TGTGCCAGCAGTGGTGGCGGGAAGTCGCTCTTT. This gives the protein CASSGGGKSLF.

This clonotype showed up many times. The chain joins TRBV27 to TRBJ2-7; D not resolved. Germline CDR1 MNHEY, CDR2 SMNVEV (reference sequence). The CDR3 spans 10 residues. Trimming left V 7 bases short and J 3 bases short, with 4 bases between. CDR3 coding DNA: TGTGCCAGCAATATCTACGAGCAGTACTTC. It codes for CASNIYEQYF.

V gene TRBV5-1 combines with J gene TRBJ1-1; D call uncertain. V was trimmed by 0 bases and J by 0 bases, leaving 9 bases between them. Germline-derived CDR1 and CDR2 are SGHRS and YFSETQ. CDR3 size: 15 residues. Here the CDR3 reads CASSLVGGMNTEAFF. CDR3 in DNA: TGCGCCAGCAGCTTGGTTGGAGGGATGAACACTGAAGCTTTCTTT.

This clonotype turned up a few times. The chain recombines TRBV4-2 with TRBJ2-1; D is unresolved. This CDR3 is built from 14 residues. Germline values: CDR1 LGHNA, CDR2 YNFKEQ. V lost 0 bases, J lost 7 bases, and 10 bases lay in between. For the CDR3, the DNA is TGTGCCAGCAGCCAAGAAGTAGTTAGGAATGAGCAGTTCTTC. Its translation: CASSQEVVRNEQFF.

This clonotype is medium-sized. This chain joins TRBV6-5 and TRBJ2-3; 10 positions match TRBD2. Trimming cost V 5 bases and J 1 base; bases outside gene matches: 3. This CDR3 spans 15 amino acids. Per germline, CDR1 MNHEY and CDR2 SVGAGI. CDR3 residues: CASSRTSGGTDTQYF. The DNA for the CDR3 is TGTGCCAGCAGTCGGACTAGCGGAGGCACAGATACGCAGTATTTT.

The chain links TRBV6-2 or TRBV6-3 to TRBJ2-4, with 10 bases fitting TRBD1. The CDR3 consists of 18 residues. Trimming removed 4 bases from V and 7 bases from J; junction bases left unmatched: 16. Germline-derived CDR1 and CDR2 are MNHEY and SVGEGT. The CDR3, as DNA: TGTGCCAGCAGTTCTTCTCGCCGTCCCGACAGGGGGCTCAACATTCAGTACTTC. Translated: CASSSSRRPDRGLNIQYF.

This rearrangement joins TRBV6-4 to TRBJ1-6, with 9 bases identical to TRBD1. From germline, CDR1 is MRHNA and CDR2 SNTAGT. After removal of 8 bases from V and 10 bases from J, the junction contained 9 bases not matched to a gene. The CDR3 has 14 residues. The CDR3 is CASGPGQGVSPLHF. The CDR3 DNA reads TGTGCCAGCGGACCGGGACAGGGAGTCTCACCCCTCCACTTT.

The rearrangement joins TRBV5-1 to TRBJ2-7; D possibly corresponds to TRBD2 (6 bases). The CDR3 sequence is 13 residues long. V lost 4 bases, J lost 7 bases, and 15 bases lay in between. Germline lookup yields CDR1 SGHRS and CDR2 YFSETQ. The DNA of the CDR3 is TGCGCCAGCAGCCCCGGGACTGATGGGGAGCAGTACTTC. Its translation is CASSPGTDGEQYF.